These 30 T cell receptor beta chains were sequenced from one sample in a study of cytomegalovirus exposure and HLA in healthy donors. Amplification used 60 Vbeta primers and 13 Jbeta primers. TCRdb keeps only in-frame clones here, not all; method: immunoSEQ multiplex PCR. The table shows some 150,000 clones, with approximately 90% occurring only once. The source material was PBMCs. These receptors all stem from a young woman in good health and CMV-seronegative.

A remark on this clone: The junction shows a germline mismatch at one end, possibly a read error. J is TRBJ1-5 and V is TRBV28; 9 bases agree with TRBD1. The germline gives CDR1 MDHEN, CDR2 SYDVKM. The CDR3 sequence is 15 residues long. Here the CDR3 reads CASSPWTGASPGLDF. The CDR3 coding sequence is TGTGCCAGCAGTCCTTGGACAGGGGCCTCGCCGGGCTTGGATTTT.

This rearrangement joins TRBV6-5 to TRBJ2-6; D unresolved. V lost 10 bases and J 2 bases, leaving 12 bases between the germline ends. The CDR3 is 14 residues long. Germline V gene data show CDR1 as MNHEY and CDR2 as SVGAGI. CDR3 in amino acids: CATRSNPGANVLTF. The CDR3 DNA sequence: TGTGCCACTCGGTCGAATCCTGGGGCCAACGTCCTGACTTTC.

The chain links TRBV7-9 to TRBJ2-7, with TRBD1 matching 8 bases. The CDR3 has 15 amino acids. The V gene's germline CDR1 is SEHNR and CDR2 FQNEAQ (reference sequence). The V segment lost 7 bases and the J segment 5 bases; nucleotides outside the gene matches: 13. In nucleotides, the CDR3 is TGTGCCAGCACTGGCTCCACAGGGGGTAGTCACGAGCAGTACTTC. Its protein product is CASTGSTGGSHEQYF.

The V gene is TRBV28, the J gene TRBJ2-7, with D possibly matching TRBD2 (6 bases). The CDR3 sequence is 14 residues long. Germline values: CDR1 MDHEN, CDR2 SYDVKM. Trimming removed 3 bases from V and 7 bases from J, with 16 bases in between. This CDR3 is CASSLQGGPWEQYF. The CDR3 bases are TGTGCCAGCAGTTTGCAAGGAGGGCCCTGGGAGCAGTACTTC.

The V and J genes are TRBV10-3 and TRBJ1-2; 7 bases line up with TRBD1. There are 14 residues in the CDR3. V shed 10 bases and J 4 bases; nucleotides not matched to a gene: 12. From germline, CDR1 is ENHRY and CDR2 SYGVKD. The CDR3, as DNA: TGTGCCACCAACCCAGGGGGACCGATCTATGGCTACACCTTC. Protein product: CATNPGGPIYGYTF.

J is TRBJ1-2 and V is TRBV28; 9 bases align to TRBD1. Germline values: CDR1 MDHEN, CDR2 SYDVKM. This CDR3 spans 15 amino acids. V was clipped by 3 bases and J by 5 bases; unmatched bases: 7. The CDR3, as DNA: TGTGCCAGCAGTTTTACCGGGACAGGGATTTATGGCTACACCTTC. Protein product: CASSFTGTGIYGYTF.

The V and J genes are TRBV11-3 and TRBJ2-7; 9 bases agree with TRBD1. Germline V lookup: CDR1 SGHNT, CDR2 YENEEA. V lost 3 bases, J lost 6 bases, and 0 bases stayed unmatched. The CDR3 totals 12 residues. The CDR3 sequence is CASSLTGGEQYF. CDR3 sequence (DNA): TGTGCCAGCAGCTTGACAGGGGGCGAGCAGTACTTC. The complete variable domain, with remaining parts taken from reference TRBV11-3 and TRBJ2-7, reads EAGVVQSPRYKIIEKKQPVAFWCNPISGHNTLYWYLQNLGQGPELLIRYENEEAVDDSQLPKDRFSAERLKGVDSTLKIQPAELGDSAVYLCASSLTGGEQYFGPGTRLTVT.

Concerning this clone itself: Other DNA sequences from this sample encode an identical CDR3 as well. This rearrangement joins TRBV18 to TRBJ1-1, with 8 bases fitting TRBD1. Losses at the gene ends were 3 bases for V and 3 bases for J; bases not matched to a gene: 0. The CDR3 extends over 13 amino acids. From germline, CDR1 is KGHSH and CDR2 LQKENI. The CDR3 DNA is TGTGCCAGCTCACCGGGACAGGACACTGAAGCTTTCTTT. Protein sequence: CASSPGQDTEAFF.

This rearrangement joins TRBV23-1 to TRBJ1-5; 7 bases agree with TRBD1. TRBV23-1 is labeled an ORF, and its function is uncertain. With 3 bases clipped from V and 0 bases from J, the junction kept 11 bases outside the gene matches. This CDR3 is 18 amino acids long. Written as DNA, the CDR3 is TGCGCCAGCAGTCACTCAGGGGGGACAGCCGGTAGCAATCAGCCCCAGCATTTT. This gives the protein CASSHSGGTAGSNQPQHF.

V usage is TRBV4-3 and J usage is TRBJ1-5; 7 bases agree with TRBD1. The CDR3 is 16 residues long. V lost 1 base to trimming and J lost 5 bases; unmatched junction nucleotides: 8. Germline CDR1 reads LGHNA; CDR2 reads YSLEER. In DNA form, the CDR3 reads TGCGCCAGCAGCCAAGGAAGGGGGACAGCATATCAGCCCCAGCATTTT. It yields the protein CASSQGRGTAYQPQHF.

The chain employs TRBV10-3 and TRBJ2-5; TRBD1 matches 7 bases. Germline loops: CDR1 ENHRY, CDR2 SYGVKD. This CDR3 comprises 18 residues. V dropped 2 bases and J dropped 9; count of bases not matched to a gene: 21. CDR3 in DNA: TGTGCCATCAGTGAGGGTTTAACGATGGGACAGCCTGAGGGGTCCCAGTACTTC. Its protein is CAISEGLTMGQPEGSQYF.

V usage is TRBV6-6 and J usage is TRBJ2-2; D is unclear. The germline CDR1 and CDR2 sequences are MNHNY and SVGAGI (reference sequence). The CDR3 length is 15 residues. Trimming shortened V by 6 bases and J by 2 bases, and 13 bases separated the two germline ends. DNA for the CDR3: TGTGCCAGCAGGCAGGTCCCCTCTAACACCGGGGAGCTGTTTTTT. It is translated as CASRQVPSNTGELFF.

The chain joins TRBV7-2 to TRBJ1-2; TRBD1 matches at 7 bases. The CDR3 spans 14 residues. V lost 5 bases and J lost 0; bases outside the gene matches: 3. Germline V gene lookup returns CDR1 SGHTA and CDR2 FQGNSA. In DNA, the CDR3 is TGTGCCAGCAGCGGGGACAGAGCTAACTATGGCTACACCTTC. Amino acid sequence: CASSGDRANYGYTF.

The V gene is TRBV12-1, the J gene TRBJ2-7; the table's D gene call, TRBD2, was not cross checked with the DNA. TRBV12-1 is annotated as a pseudogene. The CDR3 has 16 residues. The CDR3 reads CASSFDLAGEPNEQYF. The CDR3 nucleotides read TGTGCCAGCAGCTTTGATCTAGCGGGAGAGCCGAACGAGCAGTACTTC.

This clone came up a few times. The chain links TRBV19 to TRBJ2-7; TRBD1 matches 8 bases. Germline-derived CDR1 and CDR2 are LNHDA and SQIVND (reference sequence). V gave up 7 bases and J gave up 0 bases; unmatched junction bases: 5. This CDR3 contains 14 residues. The CDR3 region is CASTPTGDSYEQYF. The CDR3, as DNA: TGTGCCAGTACCCCGACAGGGGACTCCTACGAGCAGTACTTC.

V and J are TRBV18 and TRBJ1-1, with 11 bases matching TRBD1. The germline V gene has CDR1 KGHSH and CDR2 LQKENI. J gave up 1 base and V 5 bases, and 3 bases lay outside the gene matches. This CDR3 is built from 15 residues. CDR3 in amino acids: CASSAGQGANTEAFF. CDR3 sequence (DNA): TGTGCCAGCTCAGCTGGACAGGGGGCGAACACTGAAGCTTTCTTT.

The V and J genes are TRBV6-5 and TRBJ1-1; 7 bases are shared with TRBD1. The V gene end was trimmed by 7 bases and the J gene end by 1 base; junction bases not matched to a gene: 9. Looked up from germline, CDR1 is MNHEY and CDR2 is SVGAGI. CDR3 length equals 15 residues. The CDR3 protein is CASIRAGQANTEAFF. For the CDR3, the DNA is TGTGCCAGCATTAGGGCCGGACAGGCGAACACTGAAGCTTTCTTT.

The chain employs TRBV19 and TRBJ1-1; maybe TRBD1 (5 bases). V was clipped by 7 bases and J by 5 bases, with 20 bases between them. The CDR3 spans 15 residues. Germline CDR1 is LNHDA and CDR2 is SQIVND (reference sequence). The CDR3 sequence: CASTHRPGLGTEAFF. For the CDR3, the DNA is TGTGCCAGTACTCACAGACCGGGACTGGGGACTGAAGCTTTCTTT. Drawing the rest from reference TRBV19 and TRBJ1-1, the complete variable domain is DGGITQSPKYLFRKEGQNVTLSCEQNLNHDAMYWYRQDPGQGLRLIYYSQIVNDFQKGDIAEGYSVSREKKESFPLTVTSAQKNPTAFYLCASTHRPGLGTEAFFGQGTRLTVV.

This chain joins TRBV5-6 and TRBJ2-4, with D unresolved. V lost 2 bases and J lost 0, with 6 bases in between. CDR1 SGHDT and CDR2 YYEEEE come from the germline V gene. CDR3 length equals 14 residues. In DNA, the CDR3 is TGTGCCAGCAGCTTAATCCTAGCCAAAAACATTCAGTACTTC. Its translation is CASSLILAKNIQYF.

The V and J genes are TRBV15 and TRBJ2-1; D may be TRBD2 (6 bases). This CDR3 has 15 residues. V lost 0 bases to trimming and J lost 5 bases, with 11 bases between them. The germline V gene has CDR1 LNHNV and CDR2 YYDKDF (reference sequence). The CDR3 DNA sequence: TGTGCCACCAGCAGAGATCCTGGCGGGAACAATGAGCAGTTCTTC. This codes for CATSRDPGGNNEQFF.

This clone appeared once. This chain links TRBV29-1 with TRBJ2-1; TRBD2 matches at 14 bases. V lost 6 bases to trimming and J lost 9 bases; unmatched junction nucleotides: 13. Germline CDR1 SQVTM, CDR2 ANQGSEA. CDR3 length: 16 residues. CDR3 DNA sequence: TGCAGCGTATCCGGGACTAGCGGGAGTCCCGGCGGTGAGCAGTTCTTC. Translation gives CSVSGTSGSPGGEQFF.

The chain has TRBV4-3 and TRBJ1-2; TRBD1 agrees at 9 bases. Germline V gene data show CDR1 as LGHNA and CDR2 as YSLEER. V gave up 2 bases and J gave up 5 bases; unmatched junction bases: 6. The CDR3 runs 15 residues. The DNA for the CDR3 is TGCGCCAGCAGCCAATCCGACAGGGGGGGATATGGCTACACCTTC. Translating gives CASSQSDRGGYGYTF.

The rearrangement joins TRBV25-1 to TRBJ2-7; 12 nucleotides agree with TRBD1. From germline, CDR1 is MGHDK and CDR2 SYGVNS. CDR3 size: 15 residues. V shed 4 bases, J shed 4 bases, and the junction held 5 bases outside the gene matches. In DNA, the CDR3 is TGTGCCAGCAGTGCTCTGGGACAGGGGGCTTACGAGCAGTACTTC. Protein sequence: CASSALGQGAYEQYF.

CDR3 residues: CASSPHSGTSGYYEQYF. The CDR3 DNA sequence: TGTGCCAGCAGCCCGCACAGCGGGACTAGCGGCTATTACGAGCAGTACTTC. This sequence joins TRBV9 and TRBJ2-7; 11 bases fit TRBD2. The CDR3 has 17 residues. Germline CDR1 is SGDLS and CDR2 is YYNGEE. Trimming at V came to 4 bases and at J to 4 bases, leaving 13 bases not matched to a gene.

The chain links TRBV5-4 to TRBJ2-5, with 7 bases identical to TRBD1. Losses at the gene ends were 1 base for V and 1 base for J; bases not matched to a gene: 4. Germline CDR1 SGHNT, CDR2 YYREEE (reference sequence). The CDR3 extends over 15 amino acids. Here the CDR3 DNA reads TGTGCCAGCAGCTTGAAGGGACAGTTCCAAGAGACCCAGTACTTC. Its protein is CASSLKGQFQETQYF.

The V gene is TRBV7-2, the J gene TRBJ1-2; TRBD1 might be the D (6 bases). V shed 0 bases and J shed 4 bases, with 15 bases lying between them. The CDR3 has 16 amino acids. Germline CDR1 SGHTA, CDR2 FQGNSA. The CDR3: CASSLARRGGAYGYTF. In DNA, the CDR3 is TGTGCCAGCAGCTTAGCGAGACGGGGGGGGGCCTATGGCTACACCTTC.

V usage is TRBV6-5 and J usage is TRBJ2-7; D may be TRBD1 (5 bases). V lost 2 bases and J lost 2, with 13 bases in between. The length of the CDR3 is 15 residues. The V gene's germline CDR1 is MNHEY and CDR2 SVGAGI. CDR3 sequence (DNA): TGTGCCAGCAGTTACGCAGGGTTGGGTACCTACGAGCAGTACTTC. Translated, it gives CASSYAGLGTYEQYF.

This chain uses TRBV7-2 with TRBJ2-7; 12 positions match TRBD2. The germline V gene encodes CDR1 SGHTA and CDR2 FQGNSA. The CDR3 covers 17 residues. V was pared by 6 bases and J by 7 bases, with 16 bases of the junction left unmatched. The CDR3 bases are TGTGCCAGCAGTCGCACCCCACTAGCGGGGGGTACTGGAGAGCAGTACTTC. Residues: CASSRTPLAGGTGEQYF.

This chain joins TRBV28 and TRBJ2-5, with 12 positions matching TRBD2. The germline V gene encodes CDR1 MDHEN and CDR2 SYDVKM. The CDR3 is 15 residues long. Losses at the gene ends were 5 bases for V and 7 bases for J; bases not matched to a gene: 8. CDR3 bases: TGTGCCAGCAGTCTAGCGGGAGGGTTGTCTGGGACCCAGTACTTC. Amino acids: CASSLAGGLSGTQYF.

V usage is TRBV30 and J usage is TRBJ2-6; no firm D call. The ends were cut back, 2 bases at V and 7 bases at J, with 6 bases in the middle. Germline CDR1 reads GTSNPN; CDR2 reads SVGIG (reference sequence). The CDR3 covers 12 residues. The CDR3 spells CAWSPIANVLTF. The CDR3 DNA reads TGTGCCTGGAGTCCTATTGCCAACGTCCTGACTTTC.